This TCR beta chain was captured in a study of CD8 T cells in ankylosing spondylitis. Study-level findings and limits: Characteristic, it appeared, of ankylosing spondylitis blood was a TCR beta motif of eight highly homologous variants.

This clonotype was detected only a few times. Its specificity is not known. A single record per CDR3 protein comes from TCRdb applying MiXCR to the 5' RACE reads. In the table there are approximately 300,000 distinct CDR3 sequences, 8% of which are singletons. Trimming took 8 bases from V and 5 from J, leaving 9 bases between them. The CDR3 loop spans 11 amino acids. Looked up from germline, CDR1 is MGHDK and CDR2 is SYGVNS. This receptor was obtained from a male donor with ankylosing spondylitis. The chain is built from TRBV25-1 and TRBJ1-1; D unresolved. Sequenced material: blood, either unsorted or a sorted T cell fraction (not recorded which). CDR3 region: CASEVLTEAFF. DNA of the CDR3: TGTGCCAGCGAAGTTTTGACTGAAGCTTTCTTT.